These 31 T cell receptor beta chains came from one sample sequenced in a study of T cell changes during pregnancy in multiple sclerosis. Generated by immunoSEQ multiplex PCR, the TCRdb table keeps only in-frame clones and is missing some. The table records 45,000 or so clones, approximately 90% of them present only once. Sequences were derived from CD8+ T cells from peripheral blood mononuclear cells, sampled in the second trimester of pregnancy. The receptors originated from a female donor with multiple sclerosis, enrolled in a pregnancy study.

This chain joins TRBV25-1 and TRBJ2-7, with TRBD1 matching over 11 bases. Germline values: CDR1 MGHDK, CDR2 SYGVNS. The ends lost 4 bases at V and 0 bases at J; junction bases unmatched: 2. The CDR3 is 15 amino acids. The CDR3 reads CASSGGQGGSYEQYF. CDR3 DNA: TGTGCCAGCAGTGGGGGACAGGGGGGCTCCTACGAGCAGTACTTC.

The gene calls are TRBV7-9 and TRBJ1-1; 9 nucleotides agree with TRBD1. Germline values: CDR1 SEHNR, CDR2 FQNEAQ (reference sequence). Trimming at V came to 5 bases and at J to 8 bases, leaving 0 bases not matched to a gene. This CDR3 spans 11 amino acids. CDR3 bases: TGTGCCAGCAGCGGGACAGGGGAAGCTTTCTTT. Residues: CASSGTGEAFF.

The J gene is TRBJ2-7, the V gene TRBV12-5, with D possibly matching TRBD1 (6 bases). Germline CDR1 and CDR2: LGHNT and FRNRAP. V lost 4 bases and J lost 7, with 17 bases in between. CDR3 size: 14 residues. CDR3 nucleotides: TGTGCTAGTGGTTCCACAGGGTTGAGTGGAGAGCAGTACTTC. Its translation is CASGSTGLSGEQYF.

V gene TRBV19 combines with J gene TRBJ1-2; D perhaps matches TRBD1 (5 bases). V was pared by 8 bases and J by 4 bases, with 17 bases between. CDR3 length equals 14 residues. Per germline, CDR1 LNHDA and CDR2 SQIVND (reference sequence). CDR3 amino acids: CASLEVGQGYGYTF. In nucleotides, the CDR3 is TGTGCCAGTCTAGAGGTCGGGCAGGGCTATGGCTACACCTTC.

This rearrangement joins TRBV15 to TRBJ2-7, with D tentatively TRBD1 (5 bases). The ends were cut back, 5 bases at V and 0 bases at J, with 5 bases in the middle. Germline CDR1 and CDR2: LNHNV and YYDKDF (reference sequence). The CDR3 has 12 amino acids. The CDR3 coding sequence is TGTGCCACCAGCCAGGGCTCCTACGAGCAGTACTTC. It yields the protein CATSQGSYEQYF.

J is TRBJ2-1 and V is TRBV7-3; TRBD1 is a possible D gene (6 bases). Germline-derived CDR1 and CDR2 are SGHTA and FQGTGA. Trimming left V 8 bases short and J 7 bases short, with 12 bases between. This CDR3 has 12 residues. The CDR3 loop reads CASGGTSNEQFF. DNA for the CDR3: TGTGCCAGCGGGGGCACGTCTAATGAGCAGTTCTTC.

The sample holds one count of this clone. V and J are TRBV6-4 and TRBJ2-3, with TRBD2 matching over 12 bases. J was trimmed by 6 bases and V by 3 bases; bases with no gene match: 1. The CDR3 covers 14 residues. Germline V gene data show CDR1 as MRHNA and CDR2 as SNTAGT. Here the CDR3 DNA reads TGTGCCAGCAGTGAACTAGCGGGGGGCGATACGCAGTATTTT. Residues: CASSELAGGDTQYF.

This clone was seen just once. This chain links TRBV6-1 with TRBJ1-3, with TRBD1 matching over 12 bases. The CDR3 spans 18 residues. The V and J ends lost 0 bases and 0 bases, in that order; junction bases with no gene match: 3. Germline V gene lookup returns CDR1 MNHNS and CDR2 SASEGT. The CDR3 loop reads CASSEAGTGGLSGNTIYF. The CDR3 nucleotides are TGTGCCAGCAGTGAAGCTGGGACAGGGGGCCTCTCTGGAAACACCATATATTTT.

The genes are TRBV9 and TRBJ2-2; weak D call: TRBD1 (6 bases). The V end lost 3 bases, the J end lost 4 bases, and 13 bases lay between the germline ends. Germline loops: CDR1 SGDLS, CDR2 YYNGEE. This CDR3 is built from 15 residues. CDR3 loop: CASSGTVAITGELFF. CDR3 nucleotides: TGTGCCAGCAGCGGGACAGTGGCGATCACCGGGGAGCTGTTTTTT.

This chain joins TRBV27 and TRBJ2-7; 7 bases line up with TRBD1. J was trimmed by 4 bases and V by 3 bases; bases with no gene match: 12. The CDR3 sequence is 16 residues long. The germline V gene has CDR1 MNHEY and CDR2 SMNVEV (reference sequence). The CDR3 here is CASSFSGQAVVYEQYF. For the CDR3, the DNA is TGTGCCAGCAGTTTTTCAGGACAGGCGGTTGTTTACGAGCAGTACTTC.

This chain joins TRBV6-1 and TRBJ2-7; the match to TRBD2 covers 7 bases. This CDR3 comprises 14 residues. CDR1 is MNHNS, CDR2 SASEGT, per germline. Trimming took 6 bases from V and 5 from J; bases not matched to a gene: 10. This chain's CDR3 is CASREGGTTDEQYF. CDR3 nucleotide sequence: TGTGCCAGCAGAGAGGGAGGGACCACCGACGAGCAGTACTTC.

The rearrangement joins TRBV9 to TRBJ2-3; TRBD2 matches at 9 bases. The V gene's germline CDR1 is SGDLS and CDR2 YYNGEE. This CDR3 comprises 18 residues. The junction had 11 bases not matched to a gene; V was cut back by 3 bases and J by 0 bases. The CDR3 DNA reads TGTGCCAGCAGCGCCCCTTTGGCTAGCGGGGCTAGCACAGATACGCAGTATTTT. Its translation: CASSAPLASGASTDTQYF.

This chain uses TRBV5-1 with TRBJ2-2; D gene unclear. Germline CDR1 is SGHRS and CDR2 is YFSETQ. CDR3 length: 15 amino acids. Deletions cut 1 base from V and 0 bases from J, with 7 bases between. The CDR3, as DNA: TGCGCCAGCAGCTTGCGCAGCGCGAACACCGGGGAGCTGTTTTTT. Translated, it gives CASSLRSANTGELFF. Together with reference TRBV5-1 and TRBJ2-2, the CDR3 gives the full variable domain: KAGVTQTPRYLIKTRGQQVTLSCSPISGHRSVSWYQQTPGQGLQFLFEYFSETQRNKGNFPGRFSGRQFSNSRSEMNVSTLELGDSALYLCASSLRSANTGELFFGEGSRLTVL.

This clone was picked up one time. The chain couples TRBV5-1 to TRBJ1-1; the match to TRBD1 covers 7 bases. With 0 bases clipped from V and 2 bases from J, the junction kept 4 bases outside the gene matches. Germline assignment: CDR1 SGHRS and CDR2 YFSETQ. CDR3 length: 15 residues. The CDR3 sequence: CASSLAPGGNTEAFF. The CDR3 coding sequence is TGCGCCAGCAGCTTGGCACCAGGGGGAAACACTGAAGCTTTCTTT.

The genes are TRBV6-6 and TRBJ2-6; D is perhaps TRBD2 (6 bases). Looked up from germline, CDR1 is MNHNY and CDR2 is SVGAGI (reference sequence). The V end lost 0 bases, the J end lost 1 base, and 7 bases lay between the germline ends. CDR3 length equals 16 residues. The CDR3 spells CASSYSRDSGANVLTF. CDR3 in DNA: TGTGCCAGCAGTTACTCGCGGGATTCTGGGGCCAACGTCCTGACTTTC.

The chain uses TRBV7-9 and TRBJ2-3; D gene uncertain. There are 13 residues in the CDR3. The germline V gene has CDR1 SEHNR and CDR2 FQNEAQ (reference sequence). V lost 8 bases to trimming and J lost 6 bases, with 15 bases between them. The CDR3 region has the DNA TGTGCCAGCTGTTTTGGCCTCGGGGATACGCAGTATTTT. Protein sequence: CASCFGLGDTQYF.

This sequence joins TRBV29-1 and TRBJ2-1, with 11 bases aligning to TRBD2. The CDR3 has 17 residues. V shed 6 bases and J 0 bases; nucleotides not matched to a gene: 10. From germline, CDR1 is SQVTM and CDR2 ANQGSEA. CDR3 nucleotides: TGCAGCGTAGAGGGGACTAGCGGCGTGAGCTCCTACAATGAGCAGTTCTTC. This sequence encodes CSVEGTSGVSSYNEQFF.

The V call is TRBV6-5, the J call TRBJ1-2; D possibly corresponds to TRBD1 (5 bases). CDR3 length equals 12 residues. Germline CDR1 and CDR2: MNHEY and SVGAGI. V lost 5 bases to trimming and J lost 6 bases, with 10 bases between them. Here the CDR3 reads CASSPDTDGYTF. CDR3 DNA sequence: TGTGCCAGCAGTCCGGACACAGATGGCTACACCTTC.

The J gene is TRBJ2-3, the V gene TRBV27; the match to TRBD1 covers 7 bases. From germline, CDR1 is MNHEY and CDR2 SMNVEV (reference sequence). Germline trimming cut 7 bases from V and 7 bases from J; bases unmatched to any gene: 8. There are 13 residues in the CDR3. CDR3 DNA: TGTGCCAGCACGACAGGGTGGGAATATACGCAGTATTTT. It translates to CASTTGWEYTQYF.

The chain combines TRBV7-3 with TRBJ1-1, with 9 bases that match TRBD1. There are 18 residues in the CDR3. CDR1 and CDR2 (germline): SGHTA, FQGTGA. The V gene end was trimmed by 4 bases and the J gene end by 4 bases; junction bases not matched to a gene: 16. The CDR3 DNA is TGTGCCAGCAGCTCGGGACTCCTTAACAGGGGGCCGGCCACTGAAGCTTTCTTT. Residues: CASSSGLLNRGPATEAFF.

This clone was observed a handful of times. This chain joins TRBV19 and TRBJ2-7; D possibly corresponds to TRBD1 (6 bases). Germline assignment: CDR1 LNHDA and CDR2 SQIVND (reference sequence). With 3 bases removed from V and 3 bases from J, the gap between germline ends came to 15 bases. The CDR3 contains 15 residues. CDR3 amino acids: CASSMGMGHGYEQYF. CDR3 coding DNA: TGTGCCAGTAGTATGGGCATGGGACACGGCTACGAGCAGTACTTC.

V is TRBV4-2 and J is TRBJ2-3; 8 nucleotides match TRBD2. This CDR3 region has 17 residues. Germline-derived CDR1 and CDR2 are LGHNA and YNFKEQ. The V segment lost 3 bases and the J segment 0 bases; nucleotides outside the gene matches: 8. CDR3 protein: CASSQWHGGGSTDTQYF. DNA of the CDR3: TGTGCCAGCAGCCAGTGGCACGGGGGGGGTAGCACAGATACGCAGTATTTT.

This clone was seen a single time. CDR3 loop: CASSGGGGEQFF. The CDR3 coding sequence is TGCGCCAGCAGCGGGGGGGGTGGTGAGCAGTTCTTC. The rearrangement links TRBV4-1 to TRBJ2-1; 7 bases match TRBD2. Germline values: CDR1 MGHRA, CDR2 YSYEKL. The length of the CDR3 is 12 residues. Trimming cost V 5 bases and J 9 bases; bases outside gene matches: 4.

This clone has only one observation. V usage is TRBV25-1 and J usage is TRBJ2-5; 7 bases are a match to TRBD1. The DNA end is a closer match to TRBJ2-7, so the J assignment may be wrong. The CDR3 totals 15 residues. CDR1 is MGHDK, CDR2 SYGVNS, per germline. This CDR3 reads CASSDGDSQSYEQYF. In DNA form, the CDR3 reads TGTGCCAGCAGTGACGGGGACAGCCAGTCCTACGAGCAGTACTTC.

J is TRBJ1-2 and V is TRBV5-4, with D unclear. From germline, CDR1 is SGHNT and CDR2 YYREEE (reference sequence). The ends were cut back, 4 bases at V and 0 bases at J, with 10 bases in the middle. This CDR3 has 14 residues. The CDR3 sequence is CASSPAAANYGYTF. CDR3 in DNA: TGTGCCAGCAGCCCCGCGGCTGCTAACTATGGCTACACCTTC.

A few counts support this clone. The gene calls are TRBV7-6 and TRBJ1-1; D gene uncertain. The CDR3 extends over 14 amino acids. Germline V CDR1 and CDR2: SGHVS, FNYEAQ. V gave up 2 bases and J gave up 0 bases, with 7 bases separating them. Written as DNA, the CDR3 is TGTGCCAGCAGCTTAACAGTAATGAACACTGAAGCTTTCTTT. Translation gives CASSLTVMNTEAFF.

The chain has TRBV30 and TRBJ2-3; D might be TRBD1 (6 bases). The CDR3 consists of 15 residues. Germline V gene sequence: CDR1 GTSNPN, CDR2 SVGIG (reference sequence). Trimming shortened V by 0 bases and J by 5 bases, and 15 bases separated the two germline ends. For the CDR3, the DNA is TGTGCCTGGAGTGTACAGGGCCATGACGGAGATACGCAGTATTTT. Protein: CAWSVQGHDGDTQYF. Filled out from reference TRBV30 and TRBJ2-3, the complete variable domain reads SQTIHQWPATLVQPVGSPLSLECTVEGTSNPNLYWYRQAAGRGLQLLFYSVGIGQISSEVPQNLSASRPQDRQFILSSKKLLLSDSGFYLCAWSVQGHDGDTQYFGPGTRLTVL.

The chain uses TRBV19 and TRBJ2-1; D might be TRBD1 (5 bases). The V and J ends lost 3 bases and 0 bases respectively, with 6 bases between them. The germline gives CDR1 LNHDA, CDR2 SQIVND (reference sequence). This CDR3 has 14 amino acids. The CDR3 region has the DNA TGTGCCAGTAGTATTGGACACTCCTACAATGAGCAGTTCTTC. Residues: CASSIGHSYNEQFF.

This clone is labeled as medium-sized. The rearrangement joins TRBV7-3 to TRBJ1-3; perhaps TRBD1 as D (5 bases). V was clipped by 6 bases and J by 0 bases, with 12 bases between them. Germline CDR1 reads SGHTA; CDR2 reads FQGTGA. The CDR3 contains 15 residues. DNA for the CDR3: TGTGCCAGCAGACCCGACAGAGACTCTGGAAACACCATATATTTT. It codes for CASRPDRDSGNTIYF.

The chain uses TRBV6-5 and TRBJ1-2; D remains ambiguous. This CDR3 is built from 12 residues. V lost 0 bases, J lost 8 bases, and 7 bases lay in between. Germline assignment: CDR1 MNHEY and CDR2 SVGAGI. The chain's CDR3 is CASSYSRYGYTF. The CDR3 DNA reads as TGTGCCAGCAGTTACTCGAGGTACGGCTACACCTTC.

The chain has TRBV19 and TRBJ2-3; D may be TRBD2 (6 bases). CDR3 size: 14 residues. Germline V gives CDR1 LNHDA, CDR2 SQIVND (reference sequence). Trimming stripped 6 bases from V and 0 bases from J, with 10 bases between. The CDR3 DNA reads TGTGCCAGTAGGCGGGACGGTAGCACAGATACGCAGTATTTT. Translating it yields CASRRDGSTDTQYF.